This T cell receptor beta chain was observed in a study of blood T cell repertoires in COVID-19. Repertoires were generated with immunoSEQ multiplex PCR, while TCRdb's copy carries only in-frame clones and drops some. The sample holds roughly 200,000 clones; approximately 86% are singletons and the top ten take roughly 4%. Participants were aged about 18 to 90 years from around 24 US areas. The length of the CDR3 is 13 residues. Germline CDR1 and CDR2: MNHEY and SMNVEV (reference sequence). The V and J ends lost 4 bases and 4 bases respectively, with 10 bases between them. The chain employs TRBV27 and TRBJ1-1; D possibly corresponds to TRBD1 (5 bases). The clonotype was recovered from a woman between 25 and 40 years old who had been exposed to COVID-19. Sequencing was performed on PBMCs or T cells enriched from blood (not recorded which). In nucleotides, the CDR3 is TGTGCCAGCAGTTGGGGGAGGAGCACTGAAGCTTTCTTT. Its protein is CASSWGRSTEAFF.